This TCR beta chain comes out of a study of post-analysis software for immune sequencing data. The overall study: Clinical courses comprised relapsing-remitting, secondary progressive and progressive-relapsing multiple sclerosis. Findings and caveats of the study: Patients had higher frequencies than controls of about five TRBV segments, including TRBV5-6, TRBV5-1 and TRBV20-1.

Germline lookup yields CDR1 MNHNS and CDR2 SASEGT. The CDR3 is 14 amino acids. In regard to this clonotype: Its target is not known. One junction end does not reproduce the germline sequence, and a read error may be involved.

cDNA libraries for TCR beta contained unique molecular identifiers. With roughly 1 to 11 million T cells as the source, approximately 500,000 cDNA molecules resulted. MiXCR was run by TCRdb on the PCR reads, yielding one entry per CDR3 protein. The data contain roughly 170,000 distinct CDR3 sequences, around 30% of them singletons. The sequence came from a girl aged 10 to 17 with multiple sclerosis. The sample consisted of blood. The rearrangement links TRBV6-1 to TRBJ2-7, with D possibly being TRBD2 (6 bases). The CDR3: CASLTDAGIYERYF. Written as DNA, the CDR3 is TGTGCCAGCCTCACCGACGCGGGGATCTACGAGCGGTACTTC.